What follows describes a single T cell receptor (beta chain). Here immunoSEQ multiplex PCR was the method, and the copy in TCRdb shows in-frame clones only, minus some. Of some 140,000 clones listed, around 80% are singletons. These data come from a study of blood T cell repertoires in COVID-19. For the study at large: Spain, Italy and the United States supplied samples that represented acute and convalescent COVID-19.

This CDR3 has 18 residues. Per germline, CDR1 MGHDK and CDR2 SYGVNS. Trimming cost V 3 bases and J 5 bases; bases outside gene matches: 18. The TCR sequence derives from a man in his forties with acute COVID-19. Specimen: PBMCs or T cells enriched from blood (not recorded which). The chain employs TRBV25-1 and TRBJ1-1; 7 positions match TRBD1. CDR3 sequence reads: CASSESYRGGGGSTEAFF. The DNA for the CDR3 is TGTGCCAGCAGTGAGTCCTACAGGGGCGGTGGGGGGTCAACTGAAGCTTTCTTT.